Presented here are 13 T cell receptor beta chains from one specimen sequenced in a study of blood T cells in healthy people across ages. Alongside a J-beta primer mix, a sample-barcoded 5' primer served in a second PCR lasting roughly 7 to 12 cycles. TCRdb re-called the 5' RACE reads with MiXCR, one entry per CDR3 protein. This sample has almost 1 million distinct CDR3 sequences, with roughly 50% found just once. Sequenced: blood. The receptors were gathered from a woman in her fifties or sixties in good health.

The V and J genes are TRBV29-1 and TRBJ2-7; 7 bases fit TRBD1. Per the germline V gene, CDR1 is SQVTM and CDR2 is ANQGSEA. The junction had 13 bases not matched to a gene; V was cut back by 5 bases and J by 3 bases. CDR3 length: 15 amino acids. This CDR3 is CSVMNRGSPGYEQYF. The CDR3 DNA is TGCAGCGTTATGAACAGGGGCTCACCCGGCTACGAGCAGTACTTC.

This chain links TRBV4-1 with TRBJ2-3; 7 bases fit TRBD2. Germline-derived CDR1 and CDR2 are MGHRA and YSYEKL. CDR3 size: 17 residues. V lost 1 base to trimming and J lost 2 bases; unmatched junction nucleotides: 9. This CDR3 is CASSQALWGRDTDTQYF. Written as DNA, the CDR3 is TGCGCCAGCAGCCAAGCGCTATGGGGGAGGGACACAGATACGCAGTATTTT.

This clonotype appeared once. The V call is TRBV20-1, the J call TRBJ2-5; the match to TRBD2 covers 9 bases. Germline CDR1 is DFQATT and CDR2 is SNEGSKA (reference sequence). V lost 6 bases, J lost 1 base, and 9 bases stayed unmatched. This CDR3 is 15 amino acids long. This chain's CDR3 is CSAFLGGRAQETQYF. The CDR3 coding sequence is TGCAGTGCCTTTCTCGGCGGGAGGGCCCAAGAGACCCAGTACTTC.

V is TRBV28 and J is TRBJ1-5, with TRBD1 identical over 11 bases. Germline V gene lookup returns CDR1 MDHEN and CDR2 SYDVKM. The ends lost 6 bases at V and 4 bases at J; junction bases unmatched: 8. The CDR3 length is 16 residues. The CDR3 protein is CASSDRDRGENQPQHF. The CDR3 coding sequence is TGTGCCAGCAGCGACCGGGACAGGGGGGAGAATCAGCCCCAGCATTTT.

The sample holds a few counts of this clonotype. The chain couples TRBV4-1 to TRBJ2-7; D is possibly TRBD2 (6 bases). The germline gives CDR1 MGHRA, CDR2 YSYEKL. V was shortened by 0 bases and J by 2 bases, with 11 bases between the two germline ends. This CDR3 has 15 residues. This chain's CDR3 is CASSQDRGKTYEQYF. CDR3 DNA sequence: TGCGCCAGCAGCCAAGATCGGGGGAAGACCTACGAGCAGTACTTC.

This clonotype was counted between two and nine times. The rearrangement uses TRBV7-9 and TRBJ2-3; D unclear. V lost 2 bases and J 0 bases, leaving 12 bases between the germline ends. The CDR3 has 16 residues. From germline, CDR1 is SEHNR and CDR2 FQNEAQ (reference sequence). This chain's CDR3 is CASSLSTTSSTDTQYF. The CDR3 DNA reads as TGTGCCAGCAGCTTATCCACAACTTCTAGCACAGATACGCAGTATTTT.

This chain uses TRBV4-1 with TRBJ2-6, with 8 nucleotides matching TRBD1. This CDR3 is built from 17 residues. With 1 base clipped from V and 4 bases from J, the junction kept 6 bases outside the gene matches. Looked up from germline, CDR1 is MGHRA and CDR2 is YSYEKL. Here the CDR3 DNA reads TGCGCCAGCAGCCAAGTTGGGCAGGGGGCCGGGGCCAACGTCCTGACTTTC. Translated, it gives CASSQVGQGAGANVLTF.

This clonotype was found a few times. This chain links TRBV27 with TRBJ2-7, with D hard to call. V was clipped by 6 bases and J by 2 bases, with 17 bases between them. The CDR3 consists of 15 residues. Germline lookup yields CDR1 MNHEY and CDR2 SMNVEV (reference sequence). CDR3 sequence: CASRSADNNPYEQYF. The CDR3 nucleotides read TGTGCCAGCAGGAGTGCGGATAATAACCCCTACGAGCAGTACTTC.

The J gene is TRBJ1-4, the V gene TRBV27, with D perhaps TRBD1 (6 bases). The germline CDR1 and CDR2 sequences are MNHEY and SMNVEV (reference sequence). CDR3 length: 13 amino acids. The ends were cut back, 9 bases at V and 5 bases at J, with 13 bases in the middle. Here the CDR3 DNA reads TGTGCCAGTAGCCGGACAGTAAATGAAAAACTGTTTTTT. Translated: CASSRTVNEKLFF.

The CDR3 nucleotides read TGTGCCAGCAGCCTTCGACCGGGAGGAAGGGAGCAGTACTTC. As protein: CASSLRPGGREQYF. This chain connects TRBV6-5 to TRBJ2-5, with 7 bases fitting TRBD2. V was pared by 6 bases and J by 11 bases, with 15 bases of the junction left unmatched. The CDR3 has 14 amino acids. CDR1 is MNHEY and CDR2 is SVGAGI in the germline V gene.

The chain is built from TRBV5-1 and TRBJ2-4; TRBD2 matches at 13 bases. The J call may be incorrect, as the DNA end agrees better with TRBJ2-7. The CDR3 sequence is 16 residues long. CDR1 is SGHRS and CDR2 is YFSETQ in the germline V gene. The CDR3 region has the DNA TGCGCCAGCAGCTTAGGACTAGCGGGAGTGTTGTACGAGCAGTACTTC. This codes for CASSLGLAGVLYEQYF.

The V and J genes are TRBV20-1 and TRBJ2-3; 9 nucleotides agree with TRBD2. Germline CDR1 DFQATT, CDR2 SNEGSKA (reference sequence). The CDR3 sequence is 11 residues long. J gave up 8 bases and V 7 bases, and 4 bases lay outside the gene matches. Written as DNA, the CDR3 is TGCAGTGTGTTAGCGGGAGTTACGCAGTATTTT. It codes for CSVLAGVTQYF.

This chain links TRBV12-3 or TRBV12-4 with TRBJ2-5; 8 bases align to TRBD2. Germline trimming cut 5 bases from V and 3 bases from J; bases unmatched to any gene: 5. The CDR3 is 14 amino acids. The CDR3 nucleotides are TGTGCCAGCAGTACCCAGCGGGGGAAAGAGACCCAGTACTTC. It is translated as CASSTQRGKETQYF.